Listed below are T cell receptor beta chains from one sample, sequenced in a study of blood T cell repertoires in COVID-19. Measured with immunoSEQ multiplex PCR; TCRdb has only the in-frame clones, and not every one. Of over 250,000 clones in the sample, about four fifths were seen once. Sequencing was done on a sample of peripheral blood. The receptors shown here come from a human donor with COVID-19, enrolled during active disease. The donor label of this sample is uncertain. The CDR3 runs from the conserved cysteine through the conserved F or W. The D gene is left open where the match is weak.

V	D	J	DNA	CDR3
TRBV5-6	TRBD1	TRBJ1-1	TGTGCCAGCAGCCCCGACAGGGTTGCTGGAGCTTTCTTT	CASSPDRVAGAFF
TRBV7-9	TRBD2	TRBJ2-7	TGTGCCAGCAGCTCCCCAAGACTAGCGGGAGGGCCGGAAGAGCAGTACTTC	CASSSPRLAGGPEEQYF
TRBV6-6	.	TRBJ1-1	TGTGCCAGCACTTTACAGGAGTCCTCGATGGCTTTCTTT	CASTLQESSMAFF
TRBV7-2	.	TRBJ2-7	TGTGCCAGCAGCTTAAGGAGCTTCTCCTACGAGCAGTACTTC	CASSLRSFSYEQYF
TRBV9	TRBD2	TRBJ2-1	TGTGCCAGCAGCGTAGACTTACTAGCGGGAGGGAACGGTGAGCAGTTCTTC	CASSVDLLAGGNGEQFF
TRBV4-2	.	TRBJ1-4	TGTGCCAGCAGCCAAGTATCCCAGTTCAATGAAAAACTGTTTTTT	CASSQVSQFNEKLFF
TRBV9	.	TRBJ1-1	TGTGCCAGCAGCGTAGAGCCAGGGTGGGACACTGAAGCTTTCTTT	CASSVEPGWDTEAFF
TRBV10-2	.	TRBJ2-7	TGCGCCAGCAGTGAAAGTGTTAGCGGACCATACGAGCAGTACTTC	CASSESVSGPYEQYF
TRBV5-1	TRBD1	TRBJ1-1	TGCGCCAGCAGCTTACGACAGGGAGGAGGGAACACTGAAGCTTTCTTT	CASSLRQGGGNTEAFF
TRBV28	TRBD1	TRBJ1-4	TGTGCCAGCAGCCAAGGGCAGGGGGTAACGGGTAATGAAAAACTGTTTTTT	CASSQGQGVTGNEKLFF
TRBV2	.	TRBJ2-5	TGTGCCAGCAGTGATGGGCCTCAAAGCCAAGAGACCCAGTACTTC	CASSDGPQSQETQYF